One and the same sample provided the 20 T cell receptor beta chains below, sequenced in a study of T cell changes during pregnancy in multiple sclerosis. Generated by immunoSEQ multiplex PCR, the TCRdb table keeps only in-frame clones and is missing some. The sample carries 48,000 or so clones, approximately 92% recorded once. The sample here was CD4+ T cells from peripheral blood mononuclear cells, taken in the second trimester of pregnancy. The receptors derive from a female donor in good health, enrolled as a control in a pregnancy study.

The chain is built from TRBV5-1 and TRBJ1-2; D is ambiguous. V was clipped by 0 bases and J by 7 bases, with 13 bases between them. The germline gives CDR1 SGHRS, CDR2 YFSETQ. The CDR3 has 14 amino acids. CDR3 region: CASSLGSREAGYTF. DNA of the CDR3: TGCGCCAGCAGCTTGGGGAGTCGGGAGGCTGGCTACACCTTC.

V usage is TRBV4-1 and J usage is TRBJ2-3; D possibly corresponds to TRBD2 (6 bases). In germline, CDR1 is MGHRA, CDR2 YSYEKL. The CDR3 is 17 residues long. Trimming stripped 2 bases from V and 0 bases from J, with 15 bases between. CDR3 sequence: CASSQHGGFSSTDTQYF. CDR3 sequence (DNA): TGCGCCAGCAGCCAACATGGAGGGTTCTCTAGCACAGATACGCAGTATTTT.

This clone was counted between two and nine times. The rearrangement joins TRBV7-2 to TRBJ1-1; D gene uncertain. V lost 3 bases and J lost 0, with 8 bases in between. The CDR3 consists of 14 residues. Germline V gene lookup returns CDR1 SGHTA and CDR2 FQGNSA. CDR3 in DNA: TGTGCCAGCAGCTTGGGCCATTTGAACACTGAAGCTTTCTTT. Its translation: CASSLGHLNTEAFF.

V usage is TRBV9 and J usage is TRBJ2-1; D is perhaps TRBD2 (6 bases). Germline V gene data show CDR1 as SGDLS and CDR2 as YYNGEE. The CDR3 has 15 amino acids. With 2 bases removed from V and 6 bases from J, the gap between germline ends came to 15 bases. CDR3 protein: CASSVSGHVPNEQFF. The CDR3, as DNA: TGTGCCAGCAGCGTTAGCGGACATGTTCCCAATGAGCAGTTCTTC.

This chain connects TRBV9 to TRBJ2-3; 10 bases are a match to TRBD2. There are 17 residues in the CDR3. V shed 0 bases and J 4 bases; nucleotides not matched to a gene: 8. The germline CDR1 and CDR2 sequences are SGDLS and YYNGEE. CDR3: CASSVAASGSSSDTQYF. CDR3 sequence (DNA): TGTGCCAGCAGCGTAGCGGCTAGCGGGAGTAGCTCAGATACGCAGTATTTT.

The chain employs TRBV6-1 and TRBJ2-1; a weak D match, TRBD2 (5 bases). The V and J ends lost 7 bases and 2 bases respectively, with 6 bases between them. Germline lookup yields CDR1 MNHNS and CDR2 SASEGT. The CDR3 has 12 residues. The CDR3 nucleotides read TGTGCCAGCACTAGCCCCTACAATGAGCAGTTCTTC. Amino acid sequence: CASTSPYNEQFF.

The CDR3 spells CASRPYGRGLISSYEQYF. DNA of the CDR3: TGTGCAAGTCGCCCCTACGGGAGGGGACTAATTAGCTCCTACGAGCAGTACTTC. V usage is TRBV12-2 and J usage is TRBJ2-7; the table assigns TRBD2, which was not confirmed against the DNA. TRBV12-2 has pseudogene status. CDR3 size: 18 residues.

The chain employs TRBV4-3 and TRBJ2-1; 10 nucleotides line up with TRBD1. Per germline, CDR1 LGHNA and CDR2 YSLEER. There are 15 residues in the CDR3. The V and J ends lost 2 bases and 8 bases, in that order; junction bases with no gene match: 6. This chain's CDR3 is CASSQPGQGFHEQFF. Written as DNA, the CDR3 is TGCGCCAGCAGCCAACCGGGACAGGGGTTCCATGAGCAGTTCTTC.

The chain employs TRBV27 and TRBJ1-1; D unclear. V was clipped by 3 bases and J by 5 bases, with 13 bases between them. CDR1 is MNHEY and CDR2 is SMNVEV in the germline V gene (reference sequence). The CDR3 extends over 14 amino acids. CDR3 in amino acids: CASSLAGSETEAFF. CDR3 sequence (DNA): TGTGCCAGCAGTTTGGCCGGGAGTGAGACTGAAGCTTTCTTT.

In nucleotides, the CDR3 is TGTGCCAGCAGTGAATTTAGAGGACAGGGCTCCTATGGCTACACCTTC. Its translation: CASSEFRGQGSYGYTF. This chain links TRBV25-1 with TRBJ1-2; 8 nucleotides match TRBD1. The CDR3 is made up of 16 amino acids. J gave up 4 bases and V 1 base, and 8 bases lay outside the gene matches. Germline assignment: CDR1 MGHDK and CDR2 SYGVNS.

The chain couples TRBV10-3 to TRBJ2-3; D possibly corresponds to TRBD1 (5 bases). V was clipped by 2 bases and J by 5 bases, with 14 bases between them. Looked up from germline, CDR1 is ENHRY and CDR2 is SYGVKD. The CDR3 runs to 15 residues. The CDR3 loop reads CAISEPRLQGDTQYF. CDR3 DNA sequence: TGTGCCATCAGTGAGCCCAGGCTCCAGGGAGATACGCAGTATTTT.

The sample holds one count of this clone. The rearrangement uses TRBV6-1 and TRBJ1-1; 8 nucleotides match TRBD1. Germline CDR1 MNHNS, CDR2 SASEGT. The CDR3 sequence is 15 residues long. Losses at the gene ends were 7 bases for V and 3 bases for J; bases not matched to a gene: 10. The chain's CDR3 is CASTSLGQGDTEAFF. The DNA of the CDR3 is TGTGCCAGCACTTCTCTTGGACAGGGAGACACTGAAGCTTTCTTT.

The chain links TRBV28 to TRBJ1-2, with 9 bases aligning to TRBD1. Germline assignment: CDR1 MDHEN and CDR2 SYDVKM. The CDR3 runs to 14 residues. With 10 bases clipped from V and 5 bases from J, the junction kept 11 bases outside the gene matches. In nucleotides, the CDR3 is TGTGCCACCACGCTCACAGGGGGCGCGTATGGCTACACCTTC. Residues: CATTLTGGAYGYTF.

This clone has a single count. This chain uses TRBV2 with TRBJ2-2, with 11 bases lining up with TRBD1. V shed 3 bases and J 5 bases; nucleotides not matched to a gene: 2. The CDR3 runs to 15 residues. The germline V gene has CDR1 SNHLY and CDR2 FYNNEI. CDR3 sequence (DNA): TGTGCCAGCAGTGAGGACAGGGGGCTAACCGGGGAGCTGTTTTTT. This gives the protein CASSEDRGLTGELFF.

Here the CDR3 reads CASSPPTGGLNSPLHF. The CDR3 coding sequence is TGTGCCAGCAGTCCCCCTACGGGGGGCCTTAATTCACCCCTCCACTTT. The chain couples TRBV28 to TRBJ1-6, with a tentative D call TRBD1 (6 bases). The V end was cut by 5 bases, the J end by 6 bases, with 17 bases between. The CDR3 runs 16 residues. Germline CDR1 MDHEN, CDR2 SYDVKM. The variable domain in full, completed from reference TRBV28 and TRBJ1-6, reads DVKVTQSSRYLVKRTGEKVFLECVQDMDHENMFWYRQDPGLGLRLIYFSYDVKMKEKGDIPEGYSVSREKKERFSLILESASTNQTSMYLCASSPPTGGLNSPLHFGNGTRLTVT.

The V and J genes are TRBV6-4 and TRBJ2-5, with D uncertain. The CDR3 extends over 14 amino acids. Germline-derived CDR1 and CDR2 are MRHNA and SNTAGT. V lost 0 bases and J lost 7, with 12 bases in between. Written as DNA, the CDR3 is TGTGCCAGCAGTGACTCTCCTTTTGGCTCGACCCAGTACTTC. It yields the protein CASSDSPFGSTQYF.

The rearrangement joins TRBV29-1 to TRBJ2-1; D is perhaps TRBD1 (5 bases). The length of the CDR3 is 14 residues. The ends were cut back, 6 bases at V and 4 bases at J, with 16 bases in the middle. CDR1 is SQVTM and CDR2 is ANQGSEA in the germline V gene. This CDR3 is CSVVTDKPYNEQFF. CDR3 sequence (DNA): TGCAGCGTCGTAACGGACAAGCCGTACAATGAGCAGTTCTTC.

This chain uses TRBV9 with TRBJ2-7; D gene ambiguous. There are 14 residues in the CDR3. The germline V gene encodes CDR1 SGDLS and CDR2 YYNGEE. The V end lost 0 bases, the J end lost 4 bases, and 11 bases lay between the germline ends. In DNA, the CDR3 is TGTGCCAGCAGCGTAGATGTACTGCCTTACGAGCAGTACTTC. This translates into CASSVDVLPYEQYF.

V and J are TRBV4-2 and TRBJ2-1, with TRBD2 identical over 10 bases. CDR3 length equals 16 residues. V lost 1 base to trimming and J lost 7 bases; unmatched junction nucleotides: 7. The germline gives CDR1 LGHNA, CDR2 YNFKEQ. CDR3 DNA sequence: TGTGCCAGCAGCCAAGTCGGAGCGGGGGGGTTAAATGAGCAGTTCTTC. Translating it yields CASSQVGAGGLNEQFF.

V usage is TRBV30 and J usage is TRBJ2-7, with TRBD1 as a possible D gene (5 bases). V lost 2 bases and J lost 3, with 8 bases in between. Germline values: CDR1 GTSNPN, CDR2 SVGIG (reference sequence). The CDR3 spans 12 residues. The CDR3 DNA follows: TGTGCCTGGAGTTCCCAGGGCTACGAGCAGTACTTC. Protein sequence: CAWSSQGYEQYF.